This T cell receptor (beta chain) was profiled in a study of STAT5B mutations in CD4+ large granular lymphocyte leukemia. General study points: Compared with healthy controls (2/35), patient top clones favored TRBV06 (8/27). Patient CD4-sorted repertoires looked more clonal than healthy CD4+ repertoires, even without putative leukemic clones.

This table comes from immunoSEQ multiplex PCR, and its TCRdb copy is limited to in-frame clones, with some not included. This sample has some 41,000 clones, with 84% found just once. Germline V gene lookup returns CDR1 SGHTA and CDR2 FQGNSA. This CDR3 has 15 residues. V was pared by 3 bases and J by 1 base, with 13 bases between. With regard to this clone: The antigen is not known.

The chain has TRBV7-2 and TRBJ2-7; D is perhaps TRBD1 (6 bases). Source material: CD4+ T cells from blood buffy coats. This clonotype originated in a human donor in good health. CDR3 sequence reads: CASSFDRTPSYEQYF. The DNA for the CDR3 is TGTGCCAGCAGCTTCGACAGGACACCTTCCTACGAGCAGTACTTC. Filled out from reference TRBV7-2 and TRBJ2-7, the complete variable domain reads GAGVSQSPSNKVTEKGKDVELRCDPISGHTALYWYRQSLGQGLEFLIYFQGNSAPDKSGLPSDRFSAERTGGSVSTLTIQRTQQEDSAVYLCASSFDRTPSYEQYFGPGTRLTVT.